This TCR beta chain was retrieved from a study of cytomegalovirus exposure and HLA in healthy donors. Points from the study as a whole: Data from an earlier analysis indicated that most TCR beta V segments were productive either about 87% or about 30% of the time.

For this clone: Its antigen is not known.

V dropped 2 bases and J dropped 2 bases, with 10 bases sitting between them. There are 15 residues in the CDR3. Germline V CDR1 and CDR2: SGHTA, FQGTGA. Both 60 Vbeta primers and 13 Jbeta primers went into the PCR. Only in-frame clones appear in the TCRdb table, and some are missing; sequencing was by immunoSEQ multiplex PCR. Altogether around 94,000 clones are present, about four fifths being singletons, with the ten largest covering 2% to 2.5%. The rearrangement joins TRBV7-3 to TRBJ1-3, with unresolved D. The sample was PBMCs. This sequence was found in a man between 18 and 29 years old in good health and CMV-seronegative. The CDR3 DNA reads TGTGCCAGCAGCTTAGGGGAGGCCACTGGAAACACCATATATTTT. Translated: CASSLGEATGNTIYF.